This TCR beta chain was observed in a study of CD8 T cells in Susac syndrome. The CDR3 has 14 residues. Germline CDR1 is SQVTM and CDR2 is ANQGSEA. The V gene end was trimmed by 7 bases and the J gene end by 3 bases; junction bases not matched to a gene: 8. This clonotype was seen a single time. About 0.5 to 1 ug RNA was reverse transcribed with random hexamers. TCRdb passed the immunoSEQ multiplex PCR reads through MiXCR, listing each CDR3 protein once. The table has around 150,000 distinct CDR3 sequences, 95% seen once. The TCR was taken from a human donor with Susac syndrome. The rearrangement uses TRBV29-1 and TRBJ1-1, with TRBD1 matching 10 bases. The sequenced sample consisted of CD8+ T cells from PBMCs. The CDR3 is CSGNRDRGDTEAFF. The CDR3 DNA follows: TGCAGCGGTAACCGGGACAGGGGTGACACTGAAGCTTTCTTT.